This TCR beta chain came from a study of T cells in women clearing cervical HPV infection. As regards this clone: The read falls 3 residues short of the CDR3 end, and the missing part is taken from the germline J gene.

V was trimmed by 1 base and J by 2 bases, leaving 12 bases between them. Germline loops: CDR1 GTSNPN, CDR2 SVGIG (reference sequence). The CDR3 contains 14 residues. Measured with immunoSEQ multiplex PCR; TCRdb has only the in-frame clones, and not every one. The clone table shows some 23,000 clones, with the ten largest holding roughly 3%. This rearrangement joins TRBV30 to TRBJ2-7; D could derive from TRBD1 or TRBD2 (5 bases each). The sequencing sample was made of blood buffy coat. The TCR was taken from a woman between 18 and 75 years old with a cervical HPV16 infection that either progressed to CIN3+ or cleared (not recorded which). The CDR3 loop reads CAWSGGRGPYEQYF. The part of the CDR3 DNA that was read is TGTGCCTGGAGTGGGGGCAGAGGGCCCTACGAG.